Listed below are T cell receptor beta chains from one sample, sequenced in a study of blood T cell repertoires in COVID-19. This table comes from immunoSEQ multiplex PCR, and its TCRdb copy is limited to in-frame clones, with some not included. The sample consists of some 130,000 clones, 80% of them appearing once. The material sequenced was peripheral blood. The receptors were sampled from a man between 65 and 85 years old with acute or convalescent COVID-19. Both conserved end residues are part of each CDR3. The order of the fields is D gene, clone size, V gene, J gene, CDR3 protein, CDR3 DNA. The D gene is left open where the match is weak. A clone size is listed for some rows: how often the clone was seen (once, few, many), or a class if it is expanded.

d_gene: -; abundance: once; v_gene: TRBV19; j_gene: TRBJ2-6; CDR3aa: CASSTRVFSLSGANVLTF; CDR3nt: TGTGCCAGTAGCACCAGGGTTTTTTCACTCTCTGGGGCCAACGTCCTGACTTTC
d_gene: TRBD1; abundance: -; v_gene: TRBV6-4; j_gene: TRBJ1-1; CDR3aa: CASSSDRENTEAFF; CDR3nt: TGTGCCAGCAGTAGCGACAGGGAGAACACTGAAGCTTTCTTT
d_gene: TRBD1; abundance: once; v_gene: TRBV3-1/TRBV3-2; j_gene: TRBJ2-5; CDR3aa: CASSDGTVQETQYF; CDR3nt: TGTGCCAGCAGCGACGGGACAGTCCAAGAGACCCAGTACTTC
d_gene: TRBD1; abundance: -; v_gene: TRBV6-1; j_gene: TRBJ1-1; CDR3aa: CASSEDNRGAYTEAFF; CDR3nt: TGTGCCAGCAGTGAAGATAACAGGGGAGCGTACACTGAAGCTTTCTTT
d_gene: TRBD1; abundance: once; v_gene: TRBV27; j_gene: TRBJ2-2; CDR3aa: CASRKDRVGELFF; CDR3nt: TGTGCCAGCAGGAAGGACAGGGTCGGGGAGCTGTTTTTT
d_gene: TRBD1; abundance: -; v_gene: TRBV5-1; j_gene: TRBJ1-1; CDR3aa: CASSTDRGGTEAFF; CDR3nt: TGCGCCAGCAGCACCGACAGGGGTGGAACTGAAGCTTTCTTT
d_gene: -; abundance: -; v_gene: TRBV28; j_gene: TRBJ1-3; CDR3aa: CASSPYPLGRGNTIYF; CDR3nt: TGTGCCAGCAGTCCCTACCCGCTTGGGAGAGGAAACACCATATATTTT
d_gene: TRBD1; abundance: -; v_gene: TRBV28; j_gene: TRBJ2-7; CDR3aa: CASSLAGQGAREQYF; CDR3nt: TGTGCCAGCAGTTTAGCGGGGCAGGGGGCGCGGGAGCAGTACTTC
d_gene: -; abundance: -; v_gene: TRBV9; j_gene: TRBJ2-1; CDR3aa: CASSGRMVGNEQFF; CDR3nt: TGTGCCAGCAGCGGGAGGATGGTGGGCAATGAGCAGTTCTTC
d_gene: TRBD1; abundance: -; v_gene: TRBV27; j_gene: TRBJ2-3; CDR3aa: CASSLPTGLGNTDTQYF; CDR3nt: TGTGCCAGCAGTTTACCGACAGGGCTCGGGAACACAGATACGCAGTATTTT
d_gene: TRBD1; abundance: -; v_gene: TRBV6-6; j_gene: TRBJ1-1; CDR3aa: CASSYQGAVSTEAFF; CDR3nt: TGTGCCAGCAGTTACCAGGGGGCGGTCAGCACTGAAGCTTTCTTT
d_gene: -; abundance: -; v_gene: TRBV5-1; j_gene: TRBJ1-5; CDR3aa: CASSLDGSNQPQHF; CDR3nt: TGCGCCAGCAGCTTGGACGGTAGCAATCAGCCCCAGCATTTT
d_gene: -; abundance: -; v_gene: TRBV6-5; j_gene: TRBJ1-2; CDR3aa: CASTSPAGSPYGYTF; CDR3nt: TGTGCCAGCACCTCCCCGGCGGGCAGTCCCTATGGCTACACCTTC
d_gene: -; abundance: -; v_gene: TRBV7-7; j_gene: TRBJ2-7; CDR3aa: CASSLGAGSGYEQYF; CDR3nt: TGTGCTAGCAGCTTAGGAGCAGGGTCGGGTTACGAGCAGTACTTC
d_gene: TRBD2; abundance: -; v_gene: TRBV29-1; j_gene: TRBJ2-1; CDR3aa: CSVVGLAVSYNEQFF; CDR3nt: TGCAGCGTTGTGGGACTAGCGGTGAGCTACAATGAGCAGTTCTTC
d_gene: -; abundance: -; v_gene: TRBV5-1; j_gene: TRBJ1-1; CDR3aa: CASSKGTLNTEAFF; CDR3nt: TGCGCCAGCAGTAAAGGGACATTGAACACTGAAGCTTTCTTT
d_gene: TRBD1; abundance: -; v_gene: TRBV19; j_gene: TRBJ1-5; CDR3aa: CASSIGRQGGHQPQHF; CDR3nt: TGTGCCAGTAGTATAGGTAGACAGGGGGGACATCAGCCCCAGCATTTT